Listed below are T cell receptor beta chains from one sample, sequenced in a study of cytomegalovirus exposure and HLA in healthy donors. Measured with immunoSEQ multiplex PCR; TCRdb has only the in-frame clones, and not every one. The sample has about 190,000 clones, approximately 75% seen once. Sequencing was done on a sample of PBMCs. Receptors originate from a man younger than 45 in good health and CMV-seropositive. CDR3s include the opening cysteine and the closing phenylalanine or tryptophan. Fields, in order: D gene, CDR3 length, V gene, J gene, clone size, CDR3 protein, CDR3 DNA. The D gene is left open where the match is weak. The size field is filled for only some rows; it gives once, few, many or a size class.

d_gene: -
len: 16
v_gene: TRBV6-5
j_gene: TRBJ1-1
abundance: -
CDR3aa: CASSYTGAGVNTEAFF
CDR3nt: TGTGCCAGCAGTTATACTGGGGCGGGGGTAAACACTGAAGCTTTCTTT

d_gene: -
len: 12
v_gene: TRBV30
j_gene: TRBJ2-5
abundance: once
CDR3aa: CAWSVIEETQYF
CDR3nt: TGTGCCTGGAGTGTAATAGAAGAGACCCAGTACTTC

d_gene: -
len: 15
v_gene: TRBV7-3
j_gene: TRBJ2-7
abundance: -
CDR3aa: CASSLNRASPFEQYF
CDR3nt: TGTGCCAGCAGCCTTAACAGGGCTAGCCCTTTTGAGCAGTACTTC

d_gene: -
len: 15
v_gene: TRBV27
j_gene: TRBJ1-6
abundance: -
CDR3aa: CASNSITGLRSPLHF
CDR3nt: TGTGCCAGCAATAGCATAACAGGGTTGCGGTCACCCCTCCACTTT

d_gene: -
len: 13
v_gene: TRBV27
j_gene: TRBJ1-1
abundance: -
CDR3aa: CASSLSRQAEAFF
CDR3nt: TGTGCCAGCAGTTTATCCCGACAGGCCGAAGCTTTCTTT

d_gene: -
len: 14
v_gene: TRBV2
j_gene: TRBJ1-2
abundance: -
CDR3aa: CASSGGQLSRGYTF
CDR3nt: TGTGCCAGCAGTGGGGGACAACTGAGCCGTGGCTACACCTTC

d_gene: TRBD1
len: 12
v_gene: TRBV6-6
j_gene: TRBJ1-2
abundance: few
CDR3aa: CASSGTGYGYTF
CDR3nt: TGTGCCAGCAGCGGGACAGGGTATGGCTACACCTTC

d_gene: TRBD2
len: 16
v_gene: TRBV18
j_gene: TRBJ2-2
abundance: -
CDR3aa: CASSPKRTSNTGELFF
CDR3nt: TGTGCCAGCTCACCTAAACGGACTAGCAACACCGGGGAGCTGTTTTTT

d_gene: TRBD1
len: 14
v_gene: TRBV6-1
j_gene: TRBJ2-4
abundance: -
CDR3aa: CASSDGQGLGIQYF
CDR3nt: TGTGCCAGCAGTGACGGACAGGGGTTGGGCATTCAGTACTTC

d_gene: TRBD2
len: 16
v_gene: TRBV7-6
j_gene: TRBJ2-2
abundance: -
CDR3aa: CASTPRGGDGTGELFF
CDR3nt: TGTGCCAGCACCCCACGGGGAGGGGATGGCACCGGGGAGCTGTTTTTT

d_gene: -
len: 14
v_gene: TRBV19
j_gene: TRBJ2-7
abundance: -
CDR3aa: CASSMQQGPYEQYF
CDR3nt: TGTGCCAGTAGTATGCAGCAGGGTCCCTACGAGCAGTACTTC

d_gene: -
len: 14
v_gene: TRBV13
j_gene: TRBJ1-5
abundance: few
CDR3aa: CASSNTQGNQPQHF
CDR3nt: TGTGCCAGCAGCAATACGCAGGGGAATCAGCCCCAGCATTTT

d_gene: -
len: 12
v_gene: TRBV6-5
j_gene: TRBJ2-2
abundance: -
CDR3aa: CASREWTGELFF
CDR3nt: TGTGCCAGCCGTGAGTGGACCGGGGAGCTGTTTTTT

d_gene: -
len: 15
v_gene: TRBV9
j_gene: TRBJ1-3
abundance: -
CDR3aa: CASSVQGSSGNTIYF
CDR3nt: TGTGCCAGCAGCGTACAGGGTAGCTCTGGAAACACCATATATTTT

d_gene: -
len: 13
v_gene: TRBV2
j_gene: TRBJ1-5
abundance: -
CDR3aa: CASSIQEDQPQHF
CDR3nt: TGTGCCAGCAGTATTCAGGAGGATCAGCCCCAGCATTTT

d_gene: TRBD2
len: 15
v_gene: TRBV25-1
j_gene: TRBJ2-1
abundance: -
CDR3aa: CASREASGAYNEQFF
CDR3nt: TGTGCCAGCAGGGAAGCTAGCGGGGCATACAATGAGCAGTTCTTC

d_gene: TRBD1
len: 15
v_gene: TRBV2
j_gene: TRBJ2-7
abundance: once
CDR3aa: CASTPDRGRFYEQYF
CDR3nt: TGTGCCAGCACCCCGGACAGGGGAAGATTCTACGAGCAGTACTTC

d_gene: TRBD2
len: 14
v_gene: TRBV5-5
j_gene: TRBJ2-3
abundance: -
CDR3aa: CASKGGGALDTQYF
CDR3nt: TGTGCCAGCAAAGGCGGGGGGGCTTTAGATACGCAGTATTTT

d_gene: TRBD1
len: 13
v_gene: TRBV27
j_gene: TRBJ2-7
abundance: -
CDR3aa: CASGRGQGREQYF
CDR3nt: TGTGCCAGCGGGCGGGGACAGGGACGCGAGCAGTACTTC

d_gene: -
len: 12
v_gene: TRBV7-9
j_gene: TRBJ2-3
abundance: -
CDR3aa: CASSLISDTQYF
CDR3nt: TGTGCCAGCAGCTTAATTTCTGATACGCAGTATTTT

d_gene: -
len: 14
v_gene: TRBV2
j_gene: TRBJ1-1
abundance: -
CDR3aa: CASSWADMNTEAFF
CDR3nt: TGTGCCAGCAGTTGGGCCGATATGAACACTGAAGCTTTCTTT

d_gene: TRBD1
len: 13
v_gene: TRBV25-1
j_gene: TRBJ1-1
abundance: -
CDR3aa: CASSTLGQVEAFF
CDR3nt: TGTGCCAGCAGTACCCTTGGACAGGTTGAAGCTTTCTTT

d_gene: -
len: 14
v_gene: TRBV6-6
j_gene: TRBJ2-2
abundance: -
CDR3aa: CASSATITTGELFF
CDR3nt: TGTGCCAGCAGCGCGACTATCACGACCGGGGAGCTGTTTTTT

d_gene: -
len: 11
v_gene: TRBV29-1
j_gene: TRBJ1-1
abundance: -
CDR3aa: CSVIGGTEAFF
CDR3nt: TGCAGCGTTATCGGGGGCACTGAAGCTTTCTTT

d_gene: TRBD1
len: 14
v_gene: TRBV30
j_gene: TRBJ1-2
abundance: -
CDR3aa: CAWSGRTGRYGYTF
CDR3nt: TGTGCCTGGAGTGGCCGGACAGGGAGGTATGGCTACACCTTC

d_gene: -
len: 15
v_gene: TRBV5-6
j_gene: TRBJ2-7
abundance: -
CDR3aa: CASSLTGALAYEQYF
CDR3nt: TGTGCCAGCAGCTTGACAGGCGCCCTTGCATACGAGCAGTACTTC

d_gene: TRBD1
len: 14
v_gene: TRBV9
j_gene: TRBJ2-1
abundance: -
CDR3aa: CASSATGQGHEQFF
CDR3nt: TGTGCCAGCAGCGCAACCGGACAGGGCCATGAGCAGTTCTTC

d_gene: TRBD1
len: 15
v_gene: TRBV6-5
j_gene: TRBJ1-1
abundance: -
CDR3aa: CASREQGAMNTEAFF
CDR3nt: TGTGCCAGCAGGGAGCAGGGGGCTATGAACACTGAAGCTTTCTTT

d_gene: -
len: 13
v_gene: TRBV4-3
j_gene: TRBJ2-7
abundance: -
CDR3aa: CASSQSPGSEQYF
CDR3nt: TGCGCCAGCAGCCAGTCCCCGGGGAGCGAGCAGTACTTC

d_gene: -
len: 13
v_gene: TRBV12-5
j_gene: TRBJ1-5
abundance: -
CDR3aa: CASGLQGNQPQHF
CDR3nt: TGTGCTAGTGGTTTGCAGGGGAATCAGCCCCAGCATTTT

d_gene: TRBD1
len: 15
v_gene: TRBV6-6
j_gene: TRBJ2-5
abundance: -
CDR3aa: CASGGTGGRGETQYF
CDR3nt: TGTGCCAGCGGCGGGACAGGGGGTCGGGGAGAGACCCAGTACTTC

d_gene: -
len: 11
v_gene: TRBV5-1
j_gene: TRBJ1-1
abundance: -
CDR3aa: CASSRNTEAFF
CDR3nt: TGCGCCAGCAGCCGTAACACTGAAGCTTTCTTT

d_gene: -
len: 15
v_gene: TRBV11-3
j_gene: TRBJ2-1
abundance: -
CDR3aa: CASSLGFGGETVQFF
CDR3nt: TGTGCCAGCAGCTTAGGTTTTGGCGGAGAGACCGTGCAGTTCTTC

d_gene: -
len: 15
v_gene: TRBV14
j_gene: TRBJ2-7
abundance: -
CDR3aa: CASSQVGASSNEQYF
CDR3nt: TGTGCCAGCAGCCAAGTTGGGGCTTCTAGTAACGAGCAGTACTTC

d_gene: -
len: 15
v_gene: TRBV5-4
j_gene: TRBJ2-3
abundance: -
CDR3aa: CASSDRLSSTDTQYF
CDR3nt: TGTGCCAGCAGCGATCGACTATCTAGCACAGATACGCAGTATTTT

d_gene: TRBD1
len: 13
v_gene: TRBV5-4
j_gene: TRBJ1-2
abundance: -
CDR3aa: CASSLEGAGGYTF
CDR3nt: TGTGCCAGCAGCTTGGAGGGGGCGGGTGGCTACACCTTC

d_gene: -
len: 16
v_gene: TRBV7-8
j_gene: TRBJ2-5
abundance: -
CDR3aa: CASSPESGRRQETQYF
CDR3nt: TGTGCCAGCAGCCCCGAGAGTGGGCGGAGGCAAGAGACCCAGTACTTC

d_gene: -
len: 14
v_gene: TRBV19
j_gene: TRBJ1-6
abundance: -
CDR3aa: CASSITGYGSPLHF
CDR3nt: TGTGCCAGTAGTATTACAGGGTATGGTTCACCCCTCCACTTT

d_gene: -
len: 16
v_gene: TRBV4-3
j_gene: TRBJ2-1
abundance: few
CDR3aa: CASSHLASAVADEQFF
CDR3nt: TGCGCCAGCAGCCACCTCGCTAGCGCCGTGGCCGATGAGCAGTTCTTC

d_gene: TRBD1
len: 18
v_gene: TRBV11-2
j_gene: TRBJ1-2
abundance: -
CDR3aa: CASSLQPPMTGTDYGYTF
CDR3nt: TGTGCCAGCAGCTTACAACCCCCAATGACAGGGACGGACTATGGCTACACCTTC

d_gene: TRBD2
len: 16
v_gene: TRBV5-4
j_gene: TRBJ2-3
abundance: few
CDR3aa: CASSFKLAGDSDTQYF
CDR3nt: TGTGCCAGCAGCTTCAAACTAGCGGGAGATTCAGATACGCAGTATTTT

d_gene: TRBD1
len: 14
v_gene: TRBV6-1
j_gene: TRBJ1-1
abundance: -
CDR3aa: CASSDHQGGTEAFF
CDR3nt: TGTGCCAGCTCGGACCACCAGGGGGGCACTGAAGCTTTCTTT

d_gene: -
len: 16
v_gene: TRBV9
j_gene: TRBJ1-2
abundance: -
CDR3aa: CASSPWDDMAGRGYTF
CDR3nt: TGTGCCAGCAGCCCATGGGACGATATGGCGGGGCGGGGCTACACCTTC

d_gene: -
len: 14
v_gene: TRBV19
j_gene: TRBJ2-5
abundance: -
CDR3aa: CASSTTSSQETQYF
CDR3nt: TGTGCCAGTAGCACTACTAGTTCTCAAGAGACCCAGTACTTC

d_gene: -
len: 16
v_gene: TRBV9
j_gene: TRBJ1-4
abundance: -
CDR3aa: CASSVEAGTINEKLFF
CDR3nt: TGTGCCAGCAGCGTAGAGGCAGGCACGATTAATGAAAAACTGTTTTTT

d_gene: TRBD1
len: 13
v_gene: TRBV29-1
j_gene: TRBJ1-2
abundance: -
CDR3aa: CSAAEGAPGGYTF
CDR3nt: TGCAGCGCGGCCGAGGGGGCGCCCGGTGGCTACACCTTC

d_gene: -
len: 14
v_gene: TRBV19
j_gene: TRBJ1-2
abundance: -
CDR3aa: CASRIDRPNYGYTF
CDR3nt: TGTGCCAGTAGGATCGACAGACCTAACTATGGCTACACCTTC

d_gene: TRBD1
len: 14
v_gene: TRBV29-1
j_gene: TRBJ2-7
abundance: -
CDR3aa: CSVGGGTGRYEQYF
CDR3nt: TGCAGCGTTGGTGGGGGGACAGGGAGGTACGAGCAGTACTTC

d_gene: -
len: 15
v_gene: TRBV10-3
j_gene: TRBJ2-7
abundance: once
CDR3aa: CAISVVTASSYEQYF
CDR3nt: TGTGCCATCAGTGTAGTGACGGCTAGCTCCTACGAGCAGTACTTC

d_gene: TRBD2
len: 19
v_gene: TRBV29-1
j_gene: TRBJ2-4
abundance: -
CDR3aa: CSVESLHSTSGAGGNIQYF
CDR3nt: TGCAGCGTTGAGTCCCTCCACAGCACTAGCGGGGCCGGGGGGAACATTCAGTACTTC

d_gene: TRBD2
len: 15
v_gene: TRBV28
j_gene: TRBJ2-5
abundance: few
CDR3aa: CASSFWDSGSEAQYF
CDR3nt: TGTGCCAGCTCCTTTTGGGATAGCGGGTCCGAGGCCCAGTACTTC

d_gene: TRBD2
len: 15
v_gene: TRBV19
j_gene: TRBJ2-5
abundance: -
CDR3aa: CASSILAGEQETQYF
CDR3nt: TGTGCCAGTAGTATTTTAGCGGGGGAACAAGAGACCCAGTACTTC

d_gene: TRBD2
len: 15
v_gene: TRBV7-9
j_gene: TRBJ2-1
abundance: -
CDR3aa: CASSYGTSGYNEQFF
CDR3nt: TGTGCCAGCAGTTACGGGACTAGCGGTTACAATGAGCAGTTCTTC

d_gene: TRBD1
len: 13
v_gene: TRBV19
j_gene: TRBJ1-2
abundance: -
CDR3aa: CASSKQGNYGYTF
CDR3nt: TGTGCCAGTAGTAAACAGGGGAACTATGGCTACACCTTC

d_gene: -
len: 14
v_gene: TRBV25-1
j_gene: TRBJ1-2
abundance: -
CDR3aa: CASSERARGYGYTF
CDR3nt: TGTGCCAGCAGTGAGAGGGCCAGAGGCTATGGCTACACCTTC

d_gene: -
len: 15
v_gene: TRBV5-4
j_gene: TRBJ1-6
abundance: -
CDR3aa: CASSPEQALNSPLHF
CDR3nt: TGTGCCAGCAGCCCAGAACAGGCGTTAAATTCACCCCTCCACTTT

d_gene: TRBD2
len: 17
v_gene: TRBV4-1
j_gene: TRBJ2-2
abundance: -
CDR3aa: CASSQVAAGVGTGELFF
CDR3nt: TGCGCCAGCAGCCAAGTGGCCGCGGGAGTGGGGACCGGGGAGCTGTTTTTT

d_gene: TRBD2
len: 16
v_gene: TRBV5-1
j_gene: TRBJ2-7
abundance: -
CDR3aa: CASSLQTSGGKGEQYF
CDR3nt: TGCGCCAGCAGCTTGCAGACTAGCGGGGGGAAGGGCGAGCAGTACTTC

d_gene: -
len: 12
v_gene: TRBV28
j_gene: TRBJ1-5
abundance: -
CDR3aa: CASRIGNQPQHF
CDR3nt: TGTGCCAGCAGAATAGGCAATCAGCCCCAGCATTTT